This T cell receptor beta chain was observed in a study of T-cell memory formation after mild COVID-19. In the study overall: TCR clusters largely stayed donor specific.

This clonotype was recorded a few times. TCRdb recomputed calls from the 5' RACE reads with MiXCR, one row per CDR3 protein. This repertoire shows hundreds of thousands of distinct CDR3 sequences, about an eighth found once; its top ten account for roughly 20%. The clonotype originates from a man aged 18 to 30 who had mild COVID-19 (a few samples of this study predate the infection). Cell type and time point are not known. Source material: PBMCs or a T cell subset sorted from them (not recorded which).

The CDR3 region is CAISEPRAGILLEQYF. The CDR3 DNA is TGTGCCATCAGTGAGCCACGGGCGGGTATACTTCTCGAGCAGTACTTC. This chain joins TRBV10-3 and TRBJ2-7, with D perhaps TRBD2 (5 bases). The length of the CDR3 is 16 residues. Trimming took off 2 bases at V and 6 bases at J, with 20 bases between the two ends. The germline V gene encodes CDR1 ENHRY and CDR2 SYGVKD.